These T cell receptor beta chains were read from a single sample in a study of regulatory T cells in long-lasting Graves disease. TCRdb called the multiplex PCR reads again in MiXCR, with one record for every CDR3 protein. The sample records about 400,000 distinct CDR3 sequences, around 16% being singletons. This sample also belongs to another study, concerning T cells in Graves' hyperthyroidism and ophthalmopathy.

The sequenced sample was peripheral blood mononuclear cells (PBMCs), obtained at new diagnosis, from a patient treated with antithyroid drugs. The receptors here all came from a woman aged 40 to 49 with Graves disease. Each CDR3 is given with its conserved first and last residue. A D gene is named only where the DNA matches it firmly. Not all rows give a size; the values are once, few, many and, for expanded clones, a class.

-	TRBV28	TRBJ1-1	-	TGTGCCAGCAGTTTAACCCTTCACAGATACACTGAAGCTTTCTTT	CASSLTLHRYTEAFF
TRBD1	TRBV9	TRBJ1-2	few	TGTGCCAGCAGCCCCACCCCAGGGGGGGACGTCTATGGCTACACCTTC	CASSPTPGGDVYGYTF
-	TRBV30	TRBJ2-1	-	TGTGCCTGGAGTGGAACTAGCTCACCAAGGAGCTCCTACAATGAGCAGTTCTTC	CAWSGTSSPRSSYNEQFF
-	TRBV11-2	TRBJ2-1	-	TGTGCCAGCAGCTATTGGGGAGCGGTCAATGAGCAGTTCTTC	CASSYWGAVNEQFF
TRBD2	TRBV28	TRBJ2-7	many	TGTGCCAGCAGTTTTAAACCGGGGGGAGGCTACGAGCAGTACTTC	CASSFKPGGGYEQYF
-	TRBV12-3/TRBV12-4	TRBJ1-2	many	TGTGCCAGCAGTTTAGGTCTAGTAGGGACCTATGGCTACACCTTC	CASSLGLVGTYGYTF
TRBD2	TRBV6-2/TRBV6-3	TRBJ2-5	many	TGTGCCAGCAGTTCCCCGGCGTGGACTAGCGGGAGGGCCGGGGAGACCCAGTACTTC	CASSSPAWTSGRAGETQYF
-	TRBV28	TRBJ2-7	many	TGTGCCAGCAGTATACGGGGGGCAGGGTCACCGACGAACCTCTACGAGCAGTACTTC	CASSIRGAGSPTNLYEQYF
-	TRBV18	TRBJ2-3	many	TGTGCCAGCTCACCATCGGGCATCACAGATACGCAGTATTTT	CASSPSGITDTQYF
TRBD1	TRBV20-1	TRBJ2-5	-	TGCAGTGCTAGAGGATGGACAGGGGGAGGGTTGGAGACCCAGTACTTC	CSARGWTGGGLETQYF
TRBD2	TRBV6-1	TRBJ2-5	many	TGTGCCAGCAGAGAAAGCGGGAGGTACCAAGAGACCCAGTACTTC	CASRESGRYQETQYF
-	TRBV2	TRBJ2-1	many	TGTGCCAGCAGTGAATATGAGGGAGGGACAAATGAGCAGTTCTTC	CASSEYEGGTNEQFF
TRBD1	TRBV5-1	TRBJ2-3	few	TGCGCCAGCAGCGTAAGACAGGGGGGCACAGATACGCAGTATTTT	CASSVRQGGTDTQYF
-	TRBV12-3/TRBV12-4	TRBJ1-6	many	TGTGCCAGCAAGAAAGGGGTTCTGGACTCCTATAATTCACCCCTCCACTTT	CASKKGVLDSYNSPLHF
-	TRBV4-1	TRBJ2-5	many	TGCGCCAGCAGCCCCTCCGGGACAGCGGGCCAAGAGACCCAGTACTTC	CASSPSGTAGQETQYF
-	TRBV5-6	TRBJ1-1	many	TGTGCCAGCAGCTTCGGGACTCACACTGAAGCTTTCTTT	CASSFGTHTEAFF
TRBD1	TRBV20-1	TRBJ1-5	-	TGCAGTGCTAGAGATCTAGGGGGCAGGGAGGCCTGGGGCAATCAGCCCCAGCATTTT	CSARDLGGREAWGNQPQHF
TRBD1	TRBV10-2	TRBJ2-7	many	TGCGCCAGCAGCGCTACCGGGACAGCATCCTACGAGCAGTACTTC	CASSATGTASYEQYF
TRBD1	TRBV4-1	TRBJ1-1	many	TGCGCCAGCAGCGCACTTCGGGACAGCAACACTGAAGCTTTCTTT	CASSALRDSNTEAFF
-	TRBV24-1	TRBJ2-7	many	TGTGCCACCAGCCCATTTTCCCGGGGTAACTACGAGCAGTACTTC	CATSPFSRGNYEQYF
TRBD1	TRBV6-1	TRBJ1-5	few	TGTGCCAGCAGCCGCACCGGACAGGGGGCCAATCAGCCCCAGCATTTT	CASSRTGQGANQPQHF
-	TRBV5-1	TRBJ2-2	-	TGCGCCAGCAGCTTTGACAGACTGGTCGGGGAGCTGTTTTTT	CASSFDRLVGELFF
-	TRBV7-2	TRBJ2-3	-	TGTGCCAGCAGCCGACGAGCAGGATGGGTAGATACGCAGTATTTT	CASSRRAGWVDTQYF
TRBD2	TRBV10-1	TRBJ2-1	few	TGCGCCAGCAGTGAGTGGACTAGCGGTTACAATGAGCAGTTCTTC	CASSEWTSGYNEQFF